This TCR beta chain originates from a study of cytomegalovirus exposure and HLA in healthy donors. Study-level results: When presence/absence was analysed, sequencing depth was taken to be roughly uniform across donors. The study labeled 150 or so TCR beta chains cytomegalovirus-associated. Most TCRs appeared rarely, but some public TCRs recurred in many donors.

V dropped 3 bases and J dropped 4 bases, with 10 bases sitting between them. Germline V gene sequence: CDR1 LNHNV, CDR2 YYDKDF (reference sequence). The CDR3 is 14 residues long. Remarks on this clone: Its antigen is undetermined.

The PCR used 60 Vbeta and 13 Jbeta primers. Measured with immunoSEQ multiplex PCR; TCRdb has only the in-frame clones, and not every one. The sample comprises some 200,000 clones, 70% to 85% of which are singletons, and 2.5% to 3% rests with the top ten. The sequence derives from a woman aged 55-70 years in good health and CMV-seropositive. Sequenced input: PBMCs. The V gene is TRBV15, the J gene TRBJ1-3, with D tentatively TRBD1 (5 bases). CDR3 region: CATSRGLSGNTIYF. Written as DNA, the CDR3 is TGTGCCACCAGCAGGGGGCTTTCCGGAAACACCATATATTTT. Supplemented by reference TRBV15 and TRBJ1-3, the full variable domain reads DAMVIQNPRYQVTQFGKPVTLSCSQTLNHNVMYWYQQKSSQAPKLLFHYYDKDFNNEADTPDNFQSRRPNTSFCFLDIRSPGLGDTAMYLCATSRGLSGNTIYFGEGSWLTVV.